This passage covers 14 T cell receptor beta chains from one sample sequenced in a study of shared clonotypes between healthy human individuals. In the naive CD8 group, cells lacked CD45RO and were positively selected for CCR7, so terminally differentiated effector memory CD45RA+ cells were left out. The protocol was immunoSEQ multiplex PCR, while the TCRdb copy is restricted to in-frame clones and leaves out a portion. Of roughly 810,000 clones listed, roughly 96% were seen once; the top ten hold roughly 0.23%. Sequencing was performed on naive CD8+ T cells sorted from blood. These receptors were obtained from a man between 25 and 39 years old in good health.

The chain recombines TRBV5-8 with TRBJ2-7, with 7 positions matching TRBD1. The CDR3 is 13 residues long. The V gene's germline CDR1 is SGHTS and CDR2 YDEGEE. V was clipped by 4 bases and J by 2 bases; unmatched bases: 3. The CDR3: CASSQTGTYEQYF. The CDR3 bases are TGTGCCAGCAGCCAGACAGGGACCTACGAGCAGTACTTC.

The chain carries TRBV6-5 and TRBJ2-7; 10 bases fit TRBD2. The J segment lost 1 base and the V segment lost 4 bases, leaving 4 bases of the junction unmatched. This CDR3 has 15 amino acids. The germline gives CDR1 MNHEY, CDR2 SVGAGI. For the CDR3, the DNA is TGTGCCAGCAGTTCTCCTAGCGGGAGTTCCTACGAGCAGTACTTC. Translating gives CASSSPSGSSYEQYF.

The CDR3 is CASSPRGGMDEQYF. The CDR3 coding sequence is TGTGCCAGTAGTCCCCGCGGGGGGATGGACGAGCAGTACTTC. The gene calls are TRBV19 and TRBJ2-7, with 8 bases lining up with TRBD2. Germline V gene lookup returns CDR1 LNHDA and CDR2 SQIVND (reference sequence). Germline trimming cut 5 bases from V and 5 bases from J; bases unmatched to any gene: 8. This CDR3 region has 14 residues.

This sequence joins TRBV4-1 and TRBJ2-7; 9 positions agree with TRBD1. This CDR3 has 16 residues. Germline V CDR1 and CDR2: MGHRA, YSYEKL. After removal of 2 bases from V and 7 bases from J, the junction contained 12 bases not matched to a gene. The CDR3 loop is CASSQTPGQGKMEQYF. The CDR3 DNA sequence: TGCGCCAGCAGCCAAACACCGGGACAGGGCAAGATGGAGCAGTACTTC.

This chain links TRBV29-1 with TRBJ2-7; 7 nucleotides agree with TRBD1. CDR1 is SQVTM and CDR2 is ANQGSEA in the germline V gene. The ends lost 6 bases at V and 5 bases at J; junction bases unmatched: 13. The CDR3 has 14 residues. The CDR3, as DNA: TGCAGCGTACTTGATCCCGGGACAGCTGACGAGCAGTACTTC. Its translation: CSVLDPGTADEQYF.

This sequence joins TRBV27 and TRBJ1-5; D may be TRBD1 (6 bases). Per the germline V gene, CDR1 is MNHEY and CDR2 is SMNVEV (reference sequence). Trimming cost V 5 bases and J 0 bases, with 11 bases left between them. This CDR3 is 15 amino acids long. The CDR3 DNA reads TGTGCCAGCAGTGCCAGGGGATATAGCAATCAGCCCCAGCATTTT. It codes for CASSARGYSNQPQHF.

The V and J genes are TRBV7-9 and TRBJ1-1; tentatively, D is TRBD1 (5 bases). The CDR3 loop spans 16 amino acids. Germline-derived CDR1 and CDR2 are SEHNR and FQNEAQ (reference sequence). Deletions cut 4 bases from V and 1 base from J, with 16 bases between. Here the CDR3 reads CASSSPGGVSNTEAFF. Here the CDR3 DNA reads TGTGCCAGCAGCTCCCCGGGGGGGGTATCGAACACTGAAGCTTTCTTT.

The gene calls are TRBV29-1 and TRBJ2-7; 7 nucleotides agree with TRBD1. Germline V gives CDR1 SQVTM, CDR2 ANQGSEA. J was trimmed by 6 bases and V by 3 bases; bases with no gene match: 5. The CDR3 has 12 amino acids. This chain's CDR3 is CSVEWDRAEQYF. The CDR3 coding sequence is TGCAGCGTTGAGTGGGACAGAGCCGAGCAGTACTTC.

CDR3 region: CASRDGSGTDTQYF. DNA of the CDR3: TGTGCCAGCAGGGACGGCTCGGGCACAGATACGCAGTATTTT. The genes are TRBV9 and TRBJ2-3; D gene unclear. Germline V CDR1 and CDR2: SGDLS, YYNGEE. V was trimmed by 5 bases and J by 1 base, leaving 11 bases between them. CDR3 length: 14 residues.

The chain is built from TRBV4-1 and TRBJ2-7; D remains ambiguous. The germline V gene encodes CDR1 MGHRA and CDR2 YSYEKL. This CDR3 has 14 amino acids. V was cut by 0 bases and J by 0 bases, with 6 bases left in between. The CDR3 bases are TGCGCCAGCAGCCAAGACGGGTACTCCTACGAGCAGTACTTC. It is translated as CASSQDGYSYEQYF.

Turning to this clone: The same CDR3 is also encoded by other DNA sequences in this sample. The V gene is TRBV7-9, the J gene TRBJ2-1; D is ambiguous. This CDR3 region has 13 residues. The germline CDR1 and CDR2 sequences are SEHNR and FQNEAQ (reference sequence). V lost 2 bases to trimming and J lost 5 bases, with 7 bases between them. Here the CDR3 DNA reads TGTGCCAGCAGCTTATCCGAAAACAATGAGCAGTTCTTC. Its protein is CASSLSENNEQFF.

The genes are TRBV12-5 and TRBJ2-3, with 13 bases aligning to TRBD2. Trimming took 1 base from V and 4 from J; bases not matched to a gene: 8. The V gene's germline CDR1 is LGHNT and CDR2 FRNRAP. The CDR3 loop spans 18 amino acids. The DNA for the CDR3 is TGTGCTAGTGGTTTGGCACCCTTACTAGCGGGAGGGGCAGATACGCAGTATTTT. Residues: CASGLAPLLAGGADTQYF.

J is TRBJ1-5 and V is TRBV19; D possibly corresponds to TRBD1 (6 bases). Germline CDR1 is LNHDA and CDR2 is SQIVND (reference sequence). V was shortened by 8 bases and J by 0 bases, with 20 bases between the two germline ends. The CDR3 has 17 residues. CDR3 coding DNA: TGTGCCAGTTCCCTTCGGACAGCATCCTATAGCAATCAGCCCCAGCATTTT. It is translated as CASSLRTASYSNQPQHF.

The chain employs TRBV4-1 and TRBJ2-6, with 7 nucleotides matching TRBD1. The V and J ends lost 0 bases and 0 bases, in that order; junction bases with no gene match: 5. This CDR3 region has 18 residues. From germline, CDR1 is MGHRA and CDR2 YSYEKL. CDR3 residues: CASSQEGTDVSGANVLTF. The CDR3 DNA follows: TGCGCCAGCAGCCAAGAGGGGACAGACGTCTCTGGGGCCAACGTCCTGACTTTC.